This T cell receptor beta chain was observed in a study of cytomegalovirus exposure and HLA in healthy donors. General study points: Productive status was seen about 90% or about 30% of the time for most TCR beta V segments in an earlier analysis.

Per the germline V gene, CDR1 is KGHSH and CDR2 is LQKENI. V was trimmed by 0 bases and J by 0 bases, leaving 6 bases between them. The CDR3 spans 14 residues. Concerning this clone itself: Its specificity is not known.

PCR primers comprised 60 Vbeta and 13 Jbeta primers. Profiling relied on immunoSEQ multiplex PCR, and the TCRdb table lists in-frame clones only, not all of them. The repertoire holds some 40,000 clones, with about half as singletons. The sequenced material came from PBMCs. This clonotype originated in a woman between 35 and 50 years old in good health and CMV-seropositive. The V and J genes are TRBV18 and TRBJ2-7; D is undetermined. CDR3 nucleotide sequence: TGTGCCAGCTCACCACCCTCGCGCTCCTACGAGCAGTACTTC. This codes for CASSPPSRSYEQYF.